Given below is one T cell receptor beta chain in context. Its antigen is not identified. Generated by immunoSEQ multiplex PCR, the TCRdb table keeps only in-frame clones and is missing some. The table records about 7,700 clones, around 94% of them present only once. This sample stems from a study of T cell clonotyping in hematopoietic cell transplantation. Regarding the study as a whole: Broader posttransplant TCR repertoire diversity was predicted by graft donor and pretransplant recipient Inverse Simpson Index values. Pathologically expanded recipient clonotypes increased progressively from day 30 to day 180 as diversity fell. CD4 and CD8 repertoire contributions could not be separated without sorting.

Recipients were bled about 28 days pretransplant and at posttransplant days 30, 100, 180. This CDR3 has 14 amino acids. V lost 4 bases, J lost 5 bases, and 12 bases lay in between. CDR1 is MRHNA, CDR2 SNTAGT, per germline. Sequences were derived from peripheral blood mononuclear cells, sampled 30 days after allogeneic stem cell transplant. The source is a male patient in his sixties or seventies who had an allogeneic stem cell transplant from an unrelated donor, so T cells may come from the graft donor. Some clones in this sample may be carry-over from other donors' samples. The chain couples TRBV6-4 to TRBJ2-1; no clear D gene. The CDR3 is CASSGWGFNNEQFF. The CDR3 bases are TGTGCCAGCAGTGGGTGGGGATTCAACAATGAGCAGTTCTTC.